These 22 T cell receptor beta chains were sequenced from one sample in a study of cytomegalovirus exposure and HLA in healthy donors. The PCR employed 60 Vbeta primers together with 13 Jbeta primers. The assay was immunoSEQ multiplex PCR, and TCRdb's table has in-frame clones only and misses some. The table records roughly 130,000 clones, 76% of them present only once. The sequencing input was PBMCs. The origin of the receptors is a man in his forties in good health and CMV-seronegative.

The chain carries TRBV9 and TRBJ1-3; D remains unclear. V was cut by 0 bases and J by 2 bases, with 9 bases left in between. Germline V CDR1 and CDR2: SGDLS, YYNGEE. The CDR3 sequence is 15 residues long. The CDR3, as DNA: TGTGCCAGCAGCGTAGGACTGGGTACTGGAAACACCATATATTTT. Translation gives CASSVGLGTGNTIYF.

J is TRBJ2-7 and V is TRBV7-9, with D possibly matching TRBD2 (6 bases). The CDR3 loop spans 17 amino acids. Looked up from germline, CDR1 is SEHNR and CDR2 is FQNEAQ (reference sequence). V lost 4 bases to trimming and J lost 9 bases, with 28 bases between them. CDR3: CASSSTEGRKRLGGQYF. The CDR3 DNA reads TGTGCCAGCAGCTCAACTGAGGGCCGCAAACGGCTCGGGGGGCAGTACTTC.

There are a few counts of this clone. This chain joins TRBV14 and TRBJ1-3; no definite D call. Trimming stripped 6 bases from V and 12 bases from J, with 15 bases between. Germline V lookup: CDR1 SGHDN, CDR2 FVKESK. CDR3 length: 12 residues. DNA of the CDR3: TGTGCCAGCAGTAGCTCTGGAATTAGCATATATTTT. Protein sequence: CASSSSGISIYF.

This chain connects TRBV28 to TRBJ2-7; 7 bases line up with TRBD2. Germline V gives CDR1 MDHEN, CDR2 SYDVKM. With V trimmed by 7 bases and J by 0 bases, 9 bases remained unmatched. CDR3 length equals 15 residues. DNA of the CDR3: TGTGCCAGCACGGGGGACTACCGGAGCTCCTACGAGCAGTACTTC. It translates to CASTGDYRSSYEQYF.

The CDR3 coding sequence is TGTGCCAGCAGTGGACACCGGGGGCTAGCGGACAATGAGCAGTTCTTC. It translates to CASSGHRGLADNEQFF. This rearrangement joins TRBV28 to TRBJ2-1; D might be TRBD2 (7 bases). The V end was cut by 5 bases, the J end by 5 bases, with 19 bases between. CDR3 length equals 16 residues. Germline loops: CDR1 MDHEN, CDR2 SYDVKM.

This clone was recorded a few times. The rearrangement uses TRBV5-4 and TRBJ1-6, with 8 bases matching TRBD1. The CDR3 sequence is 14 residues long. V dropped 4 bases and J dropped 8; count of bases not matched to a gene: 5. Germline CDR1 is SGHNT and CDR2 is YYREEE (reference sequence). The CDR3 here is CASSAGQGDSPLHF. The CDR3 DNA reads as TGTGCCAGCAGCGCCGGACAGGGAGATTCACCCCTCCACTTT.

This clone came up a few times. This chain joins TRBV6-4 and TRBJ2-5, with D perhaps matching TRBD1 (5 bases). Germline lookup yields CDR1 MRHNA and CDR2 SNTAGT. There are 16 residues in the CDR3. The V and J ends lost 4 bases and 3 bases respectively, with 18 bases between them. The CDR3 DNA is TGTGCCAGCAGTGGCATCCCGAACAGGTTCGAAGAGACCCAGTACTTC. Its translation is CASSGIPNRFEETQYF.

This clone was found once. V is TRBV23-1 and J is TRBJ2-5; 8 bases fit TRBD2. TRBV23-1 has ORF status, its function being uncertain. The CDR3 consists of 15 residues. V lost 2 bases to trimming and J lost 1 base; unmatched junction nucleotides: 3. The CDR3 nucleotides are TGCGCCAGCAGTCAAGGGCTAGCGGGCCAAGAGACCCAGTACTTC. This codes for CASSQGLAGQETQYF.

The chain combines TRBV11-3 with TRBJ2-2; no definite D call. The CDR3 loop spans 14 amino acids. V was pared by 1 base and J by 4 bases, with 7 bases between. Germline loops: CDR1 SGHNT, CDR2 YENEEA. Here the CDR3 reads CASSLGTATGELFF. Written as DNA, the CDR3 is TGTGCCAGCAGCTTAGGAACAGCCACCGGGGAGCTGTTTTTT.

The chain carries TRBV6-1 and TRBJ1-3, with D tentatively TRBD1 (6 bases). The CDR3 extends over 16 amino acids. V was cut by 4 bases and J by 0 bases, with 13 bases left in between. Looked up from germline, CDR1 is MNHNS and CDR2 is SASEGT. CDR3 protein: CASSAMGHRSGNTIYF. In DNA, the CDR3 is TGTGCCAGCAGTGCCATGGGACACCGCTCTGGAAACACCATATATTTT.

The rearrangement links TRBV6-5 to TRBJ2-7; TRBD1 matches at 10 bases. Germline values: CDR1 MNHEY, CDR2 SVGAGI. After removal of 6 bases from V and 9 bases from J, the junction contained 11 bases not matched to a gene. The CDR3 is made up of 14 amino acids. The CDR3 is CASRPVDRGIGQYF. CDR3 DNA sequence: TGTGCCAGCAGACCCGTGGACAGGGGGATCGGGCAGTACTTC.

The V call is TRBV6-5, the J call TRBJ2-7, with TRBD2 matching over 8 bases. Germline loops: CDR1 MNHEY, CDR2 SVGAGI. The CDR3 contains 14 residues. V dropped 5 bases and J dropped 4; count of bases not matched to a gene: 7. CDR3 in DNA: TGTGCCAGCAGTACTCCGGGGGGGAGGTACGAGCAGTACTTC. Amino acid sequence: CASSTPGGRYEQYF.

This chain links TRBV19 with TRBJ1-2; 7 bases are shared with TRBD1. The V gene end was trimmed by 8 bases and the J gene end by 1 base; junction bases not matched to a gene: 10. Germline CDR1 reads LNHDA; CDR2 reads SQIVND (reference sequence). The CDR3 extends over 15 amino acids. This chain's CDR3 is CASDTGALSNYGYTF. For the CDR3, the DNA is TGTGCCAGTGATACAGGGGCTTTAAGTAACTATGGCTACACCTTC.

This rearrangement joins TRBV29-1 to TRBJ2-5, with D perhaps matching TRBD1 (7 bases). This CDR3 spans 12 amino acids. In germline, CDR1 is SQVTM, CDR2 ANQGSEA. Trimming pared 6 bases from V and 5 bases from J, leaving 13 bases between. The CDR3 DNA sequence: TGCAGCGTGGGGGGACAGAGGGAGACCCAGTACTTC. Translating gives CSVGGQRETQYF. Variable domain in full (rest from reference TRBV29-1 and TRBJ2-5): SAVISQKPSRDICQRGTSLTIQCQVDSQVTMMFWYRQQPGQSLTLIATANQGSEATYESGFVIDKFPISRPNLTFSTLTVSNMSPEDSSIYLCSVGGQRETQYFGPGTRLLVL.

The chain links TRBV7-9 to TRBJ2-1, with 8 bases matching TRBD2. The CDR3 length is 14 residues. With 5 bases clipped from V and 4 bases from J, the junction kept 4 bases outside the gene matches. From germline, CDR1 is SEHNR and CDR2 FQNEAQ (reference sequence). The CDR3: CASSVLAEYNEQFF. The CDR3 region has the DNA TGTGCCAGCAGCGTACTAGCGGAATACAATGAGCAGTTCTTC. Full variable domain (missing parts from reference TRBV7-9 and TRBJ2-1): DTGVSQNPRHKITKRGQNVTFRCDPISEHNRLYWYRQTLGQGPEFLTYFQNEAQLEKSRLLSDRFSAERPKGSFSTLEIQRTEQGDSAMYLCASSVLAEYNEQFFGPGTRLTVL.

The chain uses TRBV11-2 and TRBJ2-5; no definite D call. The J call is doubtful: the DNA matches TRBJ2-7 better. Germline loops: CDR1 SGHAT, CDR2 FQNNGV. The CDR3 length is 13 residues. The CDR3 is CASSSEPRVEQYF. The CDR3 region has the DNA TGTGCCAGCAGCTCTGAGCCCCGGGTCGAGCAGTACTTC.

This clone has a handful of counts. The rearrangement links TRBV6-4 to TRBJ2-3; 9 bases match TRBD2. V lost 0 bases, J lost 4 bases, and 2 bases stayed unmatched. CDR1 and CDR2 from the germline V gene are MRHNA and SNTAGT. CDR3 size: 15 residues. CDR3 loop: CASSDSVAGADTQYF. The CDR3 DNA follows: TGTGCCAGCAGTGACTCAGTAGCGGGAGCAGATACGCAGTATTTT.

The chain links TRBV5-1 to TRBJ2-5, with a possible D match to TRBD1 (5 bases). This CDR3 has 11 amino acids. CDR1 and CDR2 (germline): SGHRS, YFSETQ. Trimming took 8 bases from V and 4 from J, leaving 9 bases between them. CDR3 nucleotide sequence: TGCGCCAGTAGACAGAGAGAGACCCAGTACTTC. Translation: CASRQRETQYF.

This clone has just a few counts. The rearrangement uses TRBV5-6 and TRBJ2-7; 11 bases are shared with TRBD2. Germline CDR1 SGHDT, CDR2 YYEEEE. V shed 0 bases, J shed 3 bases, and the junction held 2 bases outside the gene matches. The CDR3 sequence is 15 residues long. DNA for the CDR3: TGTGCCAGCAGCTTGGTAGGGACTAGCGGCTACGAGCAGTACTTC. It translates to CASSLVGTSGYEQYF.

This clone has only a few counts. The chain joins TRBV7-2 to TRBJ1-4, with D possibly TRBD1 on 5 matching bases. Germline CDR1 reads SGHTA; CDR2 reads FQGNSA. This CDR3 is built from 15 residues. V was clipped by 5 bases and J by 4 bases, with 14 bases between them. The CDR3 nucleotides are TGTGCCAGCAGCCGCCGGACACCCCTTAATGAAAAACTGTTTTTT. It specifies CASSRRTPLNEKLFF.

The chain has TRBV5-5 and TRBJ2-1; D not certain. V lost 2 bases and J lost 0, with 9 bases in between. Germline V CDR1 and CDR2: SGHKS, YYEKEE (reference sequence). The CDR3 runs to 15 residues. The CDR3 sequence: CASSFDSISYNEQFF. The CDR3 nucleotides are TGTGCCAGCAGCTTTGACTCAATCTCCTACAATGAGCAGTTCTTC.

V gene TRBV4-1 combines with J gene TRBJ2-2, with D uncertain. CDR1 and CDR2 (germline): MGHRA, YSYEKL. Trimming took off 1 base at V and 2 bases at J, with 11 bases between the two ends. The CDR3 contains 16 residues. The CDR3 is CASSQVGLPNTGELFF. The CDR3 DNA reads TGCGCCAGCAGCCAAGTTGGGCTACCAAACACCGGGGAGCTGTTTTTT.